Listed below are T cell receptor beta chains from one sample, sequenced in a study of cytomegalovirus exposure and HLA in healthy donors. The table came from immunoSEQ multiplex PCR; TCRdb's copy has only in-frame clones and leaves some out. The table has 55,000 to 75,000 clones, 60% to 80% seen once; the top ten hold about 17%. Sequencing input: PBMCs. The receptors shown here come from a man in his forties or fifties in good health and CMV-seropositive. Each CDR3 is given with its conserved first and last residue. A D gene is named only where the DNA matches it firmly. The size field is filled for only some rows; it gives once, few, many or a size class.

clone size: few; V gene: TRBV19; J gene: TRBJ1-5; D gene: NA; CDR3 DNA: TGTGCCAGTAGGAAGGGAGGTCAGCCCCAGCATTTT; CDR3 protein: CASRKGGQPQHF
clone size: NA; V gene: TRBV4-3; J gene: TRBJ2-7; D gene: NA; CDR3 DNA: TGCGCCAGCAGCCAAGGGGTGGGCGACGCCTACGAGCAGTACTTC; CDR3 protein: CASSQGVGDAYEQYF
clone size: NA; V gene: TRBV18; J gene: TRBJ2-1; D gene: NA; CDR3 DNA: TGTGCCAGCTCACCGCTCCCGACCGCCCAGGGAACCCGCAATGAGCAGTTCTTC; CDR3 protein: CASSPLPTAQGTRNEQFF
clone size: NA; V gene: TRBV5-1; J gene: TRBJ2-5; D gene: TRBD2; CDR3 DNA: TGCGCCAGCAGCTTGGCCTACGGGGGGGTGGCCCAGTACTTC; CDR3 protein: CASSLAYGGVAQYF
clone size: few; V gene: TRBV7-9; J gene: TRBJ2-1; D gene: NA; CDR3 DNA: TGTGCCAGCAGCTTTCCCCATAGCGGAAATGAGCAGTTCTTC; CDR3 protein: CASSFPHSGNEQFF
clone size: NA; V gene: TRBV7-2; J gene: TRBJ1-2; D gene: TRBD1; CDR3 DNA: TGTGCCAGCAGCTTAGGTGGAGGGGGCGATTTTGGCTACACCTTC; CDR3 protein: CASSLGGGGDFGYTF
clone size: NA; V gene: TRBV2; J gene: TRBJ1-4; D gene: NA; CDR3 DNA: TGTGCCAGCAGTTTGAACTCGGGGTTCGGTGAAAAACTGTTTTTT; CDR3 protein: CASSLNSGFGEKLFF
clone size: few; V gene: TRBV6-1; J gene: TRBJ2-1; D gene: NA; CDR3 DNA: TGTGCCAGCGGGACTTACAATGAGCAGTTCTTC; CDR3 protein: CASGTYNEQFF
clone size: NA; V gene: TRBV19; J gene: TRBJ1-2; D gene: TRBD1; CDR3 DNA: TGTGCCAGTAGGGACAGGGGGGGCTATGGCTACACCTTC; CDR3 protein: CASRDRGGYGYTF
clone size: NA; V gene: TRBV2; J gene: TRBJ2-1; D gene: TRBD2; CDR3 DNA: TGTGCCAGCAGTGAAGCGCTTCGGACTAGCGGTTACAATGAGCAGTTCTTC; CDR3 protein: CASSEALRTSGYNEQFF
clone size: many; V gene: TRBV6-6; J gene: TRBJ2-6; D gene: NA; CDR3 DNA: TGTGCCAGCAGTTACTCTCTCTCTGGGGCCAACGTCCTGACTTTC; CDR3 protein: CASSYSLSGANVLTF
clone size: NA; V gene: TRBV5-4; J gene: TRBJ2-7; D gene: TRBD1; CDR3 DNA: TGTGCCAGCAGCTTGACGGACAGGGAGATCTACGAGCAGTACTTC; CDR3 protein: CASSLTDREIYEQYF
clone size: NA; V gene: TRBV29-1; J gene: TRBJ1-1; D gene: NA; CDR3 DNA: TGCAGCGTTGCCCGTTACGGTCGGGGAGGCATCACTGAAGCTTTCTTT; CDR3 protein: CSVARYGRGGITEAFF
clone size: NA; V gene: TRBV11-3; J gene: TRBJ2-7; D gene: NA; CDR3 DNA: TGTGCCAGCAGCTTATTCCCGAGGCTTCCTTACCTCTACGAGCAGTACTTC; CDR3 protein: CASSLFPRLPYLYEQYF
clone size: NA; V gene: TRBV9; J gene: TRBJ2-1; D gene: NA; CDR3 DNA: TGTGCCAGCAGCCCCAGACCTCAGGGCTACTACAATGAGCAGTTCTTC; CDR3 protein: CASSPRPQGYYNEQFF
clone size: NA; V gene: TRBV6-6; J gene: TRBJ2-5; D gene: TRBD2; CDR3 DNA: TGTGCCAGCAGTCCCTCGTCTAGCGGGAGTAAAGAGACCCAGTACTTC; CDR3 protein: CASSPSSSGSKETQYF
clone size: NA; V gene: TRBV27; J gene: TRBJ2-7; D gene: TRBD2; CDR3 DNA: TGTGCCAGCAGCCCCGAGGCTAGCGGCTCCTACGAGCAGTACTTC; CDR3 protein: CASSPEASGSYEQYF
clone size: few; V gene: TRBV5-1; J gene: TRBJ1-2; D gene: TRBD1; CDR3 DNA: TGCGCCAGCAGCCCCGGACAGGGACTTGGCTACACCTTC; CDR3 protein: CASSPGQGLGYTF
clone size: NA; V gene: TRBV6-1; J gene: TRBJ1-2; D gene: NA; CDR3 DNA: TGTGCCAGCAGCAGGGAAAACTATGGCTACACCTTC; CDR3 protein: CASSRENYGYTF
clone size: few; V gene: TRBV5-1; J gene: TRBJ1-3; D gene: TRBD1; CDR3 DNA: TGCGCCAGCAGCAGGGACAGTACCTCTGGAAACACCATATATTTT; CDR3 protein: CASSRDSTSGNTIYF
clone size: NA; V gene: TRBV5-1; J gene: TRBJ2-3; D gene: TRBD2; CDR3 DNA: TGCGCCAGCAGCTTCCGGACTAGCGGGGGCACAGATACGCAGTATTTT; CDR3 protein: CASSFRTSGGTDTQYF
clone size: many; V gene: TRBV6-5; J gene: TRBJ2-5; D gene: TRBD2; CDR3 DNA: TGTGCCAGCAGTTACTCGATGGGGAGGGCAGAGACCCAGTACTTC; CDR3 protein: CASSYSMGRAETQYF
clone size: NA; V gene: TRBV4-1; J gene: TRBJ2-3; D gene: TRBD2; CDR3 DNA: TGCGCCAGCAGCCAAGTTACTAGCGGAGCTGGGGTTACGCAGTATTTT; CDR3 protein: CASSQVTSGAGVTQYF
clone size: NA; V gene: TRBV4-2; J gene: TRBJ2-7; D gene: NA; CDR3 DNA: TGTGCCAGCAGCCAAGATAATTACGAGCAGTACTTC; CDR3 protein: CASSQDNYEQYF
clone size: NA; V gene: TRBV7-9; J gene: TRBJ2-3; D gene: NA; CDR3 DNA: TGTGCCAGCAGCGCCTGGGACTTGGGGCCCACAGATACGCAGTATTTT; CDR3 protein: CASSAWDLGPTDTQYF